This entry lists 6 T cell receptor beta chains sequenced from one sample in a study of cytomegalovirus exposure and HLA in healthy donors. Generated by immunoSEQ multiplex PCR, the TCRdb table keeps only in-frame clones and is missing some. The sample yields about 110,000 clones, about 85% seen once. The specimen sequenced was PBMCs. The receptors originated from a woman younger than 30 in good health and CMV-seronegative.

The chain couples TRBV6-5 to TRBJ1-2; D is possibly TRBD1 (5 bases). This CDR3 spans 11 amino acids. Trimming took off 8 bases at V and 8 bases at J, with 12 bases between the two ends. Germline CDR1 is MNHEY and CDR2 is SVGAGI. In DNA form, the CDR3 reads TGTGCCAGCCACGGGGGTTGGGGCTACACCTTC. Translation gives CASHGGWGYTF.

The chain recombines TRBV6-1 with TRBJ2-7, with 8 nucleotides matching TRBD2. The CDR3 runs 14 residues. V lost 4 bases to trimming and J lost 2 bases; unmatched junction nucleotides: 4. Germline V gene data show CDR1 as MNHNS and CDR2 as SASEGT. CDR3 bases: TGTGCCAGCAGTGCACGGGAGGGGACCTACGAGCAGTACTTC. Protein: CASSAREGTYEQYF.

This clone showed up just a few times. The chain couples TRBV2 to TRBJ1-6; D gene ambiguous. Germline V CDR1 and CDR2: SNHLY, FYNNEI. Trimming left V 5 bases short and J 2 bases short, with 10 bases between. CDR3 size: 15 residues. The CDR3 coding sequence is TGTGCCAGCAGTCCCCGGTACCCCTATAATTCACCCCTCCACTTT. Protein product: CASSPRYPYNSPLHF.

J is TRBJ1-6 and V is TRBV7-3; TRBD1 matches 7 bases. Germline V gene lookup returns CDR1 SGHTA and CDR2 FQGTGA. The CDR3 consists of 14 residues. With 5 bases clipped from V and 9 bases from J, the junction kept 7 bases outside the gene matches. CDR3 sequence reads: CASSLTGATSPLHF. CDR3 nucleotides: TGTGCCAGCAGCCTCACAGGGGCTACTTCACCCCTCCACTTT.

This clone appeared a few times. The V gene is TRBV28, the J gene TRBJ1-2; D perhaps matches TRBD1 (6 bases). The germline CDR1 and CDR2 sequences are MDHEN and SYDVKM. Trimming removed 4 bases from V and 0 bases from J, with 9 bases in between. There are 14 residues in the CDR3. CDR3 bases: TGTGCCAGCAGTTACAGGGCCTCTAACTATGGCTACACCTTC. Translating gives CASSYRASNYGYTF.

This clone was found once. The V and J genes are TRBV5-1 and TRBJ1-1; D is ambiguous. The germline CDR1 and CDR2 sequences are SGHRS and YFSETQ. Between the trimmed V and J ends, which lost 1 base and 8 bases, there was a span of 12 bases. The CDR3 spans 13 residues. The CDR3 here is CASSLFGGREAFF. The DNA for the CDR3 is TGCGCCAGCAGCTTGTTTGGAGGGAGGGAAGCTTTCTTT. Based on the CDR3 plus reference TRBV5-1 and TRBJ1-1, the full variable domain is KAGVTQTPRYLIKTRGQQVTLSCSPISGHRSVSWYQQTPGQGLQFLFEYFSETQRNKGNFPGRFSGRQFSNSRSEMNVSTLELGDSALYLCASSLFGGREAFFGQGTRLTVV.